This T cell receptor beta chain was recorded in a study of T cell responses to AZD1222 COVID-19 vaccine. Regarding the study as a whole: Mostly white British, mostly female donors; authors suggested clonal diversity may be underestimated.

The V gene lost 1 base and the J gene lost 3 bases, with 13 bases spanning the gap. This CDR3 contains 16 residues. From germline, CDR1 is SGHAT and CDR2 FQNNGV. Details on this clone: Its antigen is unknown.

Assay: immunoSEQ multiplex PCR; the TCRdb copy retains only in-frame clones and omits some. The sample includes around 19,000 clones, 85% to 90% of them seen just once. Samples with a second dose at about 4 or about 12 weeks were pooled together. The starting material was peripheral blood, obtained 28 days after the second AZD1222 dose. J is TRBJ1-3 and V is TRBV11-2, with a tentative D call TRBD1 (5 bases). This receptor was obtained from an adult who received the AZD1222 COVID-19 vaccine. The CDR3 DNA follows: TGTGCCAGCAGCTTAGCCCCAGTGGGGGGTGGAAACACCATATATTTT. Protein product: CASSLAPVGGGNTIYF.